This T cell receptor beta chain was found in a study of neoadjuvant anti-PD-1 for oral cavity cancer. As for time point: after neoadjuvant nivolumab, at surgical resection. TCRdb keeps only in-frame clones here, not all; method: immunoSEQ multiplex PCR. In the table there are approximately 8,000 clones, 55% to 75% of which are singletons. After removal of 8 bases from V and 5 bases from J, the junction contained 9 bases not matched to a gene. Germline V gives CDR1 SGHAT, CDR2 FQNNGV. The CDR3 runs to 14 residues. This sample comprised PBMCs, obtained after nivolumab (anti-PD-1) treatment. J is TRBJ2-1 and V is TRBV11-2; 7 bases align to TRBD2. The source of this sequence is a person between 40 and 80 years old with oral cavity squamous cell carcinoma. The CDR3 is CASSRDYQDNEQFF. The CDR3, as DNA: TGTGCCAGCTCCCGGGACTACCAAGACAATGAGCAGTTCTTC.